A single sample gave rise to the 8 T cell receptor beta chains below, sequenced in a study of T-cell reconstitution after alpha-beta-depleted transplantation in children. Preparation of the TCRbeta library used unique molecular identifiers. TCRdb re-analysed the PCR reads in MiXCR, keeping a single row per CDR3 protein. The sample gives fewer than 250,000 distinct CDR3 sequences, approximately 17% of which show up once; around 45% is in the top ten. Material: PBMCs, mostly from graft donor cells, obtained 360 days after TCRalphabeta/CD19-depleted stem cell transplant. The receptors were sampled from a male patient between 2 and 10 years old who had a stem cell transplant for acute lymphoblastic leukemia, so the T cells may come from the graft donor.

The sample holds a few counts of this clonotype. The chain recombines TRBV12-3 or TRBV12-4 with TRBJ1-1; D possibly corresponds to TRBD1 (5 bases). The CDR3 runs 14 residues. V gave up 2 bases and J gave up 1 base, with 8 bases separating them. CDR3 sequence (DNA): TGTGCCAGCAGTTTAAGGGGAACGAACACTGAAGCTTTCTTT. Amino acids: CASSLRGTNTEAFF.

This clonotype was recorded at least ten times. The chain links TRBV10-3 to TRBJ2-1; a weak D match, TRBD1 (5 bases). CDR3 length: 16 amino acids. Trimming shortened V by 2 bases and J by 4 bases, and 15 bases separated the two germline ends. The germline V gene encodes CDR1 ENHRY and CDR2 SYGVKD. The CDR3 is CAISEEEQVSYNEQFF. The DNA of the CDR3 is TGTGCCATCAGTGAGGAGGAACAGGTTTCATACAATGAGCAGTTCTTC.

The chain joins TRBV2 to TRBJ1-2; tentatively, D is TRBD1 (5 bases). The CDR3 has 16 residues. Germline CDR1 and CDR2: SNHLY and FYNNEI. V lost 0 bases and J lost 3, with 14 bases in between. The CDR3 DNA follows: TGTGCCAGCAGTGAAGCCAGACAGTGGGTGGACTATGGCTACACCTTC. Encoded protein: CASSEARQWVDYGYTF.

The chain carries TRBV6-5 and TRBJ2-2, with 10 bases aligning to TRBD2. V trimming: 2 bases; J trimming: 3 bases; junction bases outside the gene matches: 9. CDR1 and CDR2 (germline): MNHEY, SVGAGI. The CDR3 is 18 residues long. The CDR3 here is CASSYPSKGLAYTGELFF. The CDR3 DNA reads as TGTGCCAGCAGTTACCCCTCCAAGGGACTAGCGTACACCGGGGAGCTGTTTTTT.

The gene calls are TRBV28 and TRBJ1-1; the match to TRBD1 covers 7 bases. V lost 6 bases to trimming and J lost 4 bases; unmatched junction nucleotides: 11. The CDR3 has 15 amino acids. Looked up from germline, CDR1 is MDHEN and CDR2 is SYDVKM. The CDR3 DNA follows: TGTGCCAGCAGACCCGGATCTCAGGGGGGCACTGAAGCTTTCTTT. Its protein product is CASRPGSQGGTEAFF.

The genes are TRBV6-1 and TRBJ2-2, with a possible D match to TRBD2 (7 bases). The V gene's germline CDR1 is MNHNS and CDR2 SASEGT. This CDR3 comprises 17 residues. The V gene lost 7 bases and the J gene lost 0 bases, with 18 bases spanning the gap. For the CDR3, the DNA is TGTGCCAGCACCCCCACTGGGGAGGGGGCGAACACCGGGGAGCTGTTTTTT. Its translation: CASTPTGEGANTGELFF.

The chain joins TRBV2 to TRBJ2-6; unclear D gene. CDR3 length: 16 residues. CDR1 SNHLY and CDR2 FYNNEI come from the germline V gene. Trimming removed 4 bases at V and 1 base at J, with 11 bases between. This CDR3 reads CASSGDVISGANVLTF. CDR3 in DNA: TGTGCCAGCAGTGGAGACGTTATATCTGGGGCCAACGTCCTGACTTTC.

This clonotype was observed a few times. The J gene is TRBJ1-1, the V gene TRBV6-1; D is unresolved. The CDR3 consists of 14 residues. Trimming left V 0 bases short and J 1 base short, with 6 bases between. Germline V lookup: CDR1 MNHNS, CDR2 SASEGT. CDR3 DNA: TGTGCCAGCAGTGAAGCGCCTCCGAACACTGAAGCTTTCTTT. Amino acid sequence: CASSEAPPNTEAFF.